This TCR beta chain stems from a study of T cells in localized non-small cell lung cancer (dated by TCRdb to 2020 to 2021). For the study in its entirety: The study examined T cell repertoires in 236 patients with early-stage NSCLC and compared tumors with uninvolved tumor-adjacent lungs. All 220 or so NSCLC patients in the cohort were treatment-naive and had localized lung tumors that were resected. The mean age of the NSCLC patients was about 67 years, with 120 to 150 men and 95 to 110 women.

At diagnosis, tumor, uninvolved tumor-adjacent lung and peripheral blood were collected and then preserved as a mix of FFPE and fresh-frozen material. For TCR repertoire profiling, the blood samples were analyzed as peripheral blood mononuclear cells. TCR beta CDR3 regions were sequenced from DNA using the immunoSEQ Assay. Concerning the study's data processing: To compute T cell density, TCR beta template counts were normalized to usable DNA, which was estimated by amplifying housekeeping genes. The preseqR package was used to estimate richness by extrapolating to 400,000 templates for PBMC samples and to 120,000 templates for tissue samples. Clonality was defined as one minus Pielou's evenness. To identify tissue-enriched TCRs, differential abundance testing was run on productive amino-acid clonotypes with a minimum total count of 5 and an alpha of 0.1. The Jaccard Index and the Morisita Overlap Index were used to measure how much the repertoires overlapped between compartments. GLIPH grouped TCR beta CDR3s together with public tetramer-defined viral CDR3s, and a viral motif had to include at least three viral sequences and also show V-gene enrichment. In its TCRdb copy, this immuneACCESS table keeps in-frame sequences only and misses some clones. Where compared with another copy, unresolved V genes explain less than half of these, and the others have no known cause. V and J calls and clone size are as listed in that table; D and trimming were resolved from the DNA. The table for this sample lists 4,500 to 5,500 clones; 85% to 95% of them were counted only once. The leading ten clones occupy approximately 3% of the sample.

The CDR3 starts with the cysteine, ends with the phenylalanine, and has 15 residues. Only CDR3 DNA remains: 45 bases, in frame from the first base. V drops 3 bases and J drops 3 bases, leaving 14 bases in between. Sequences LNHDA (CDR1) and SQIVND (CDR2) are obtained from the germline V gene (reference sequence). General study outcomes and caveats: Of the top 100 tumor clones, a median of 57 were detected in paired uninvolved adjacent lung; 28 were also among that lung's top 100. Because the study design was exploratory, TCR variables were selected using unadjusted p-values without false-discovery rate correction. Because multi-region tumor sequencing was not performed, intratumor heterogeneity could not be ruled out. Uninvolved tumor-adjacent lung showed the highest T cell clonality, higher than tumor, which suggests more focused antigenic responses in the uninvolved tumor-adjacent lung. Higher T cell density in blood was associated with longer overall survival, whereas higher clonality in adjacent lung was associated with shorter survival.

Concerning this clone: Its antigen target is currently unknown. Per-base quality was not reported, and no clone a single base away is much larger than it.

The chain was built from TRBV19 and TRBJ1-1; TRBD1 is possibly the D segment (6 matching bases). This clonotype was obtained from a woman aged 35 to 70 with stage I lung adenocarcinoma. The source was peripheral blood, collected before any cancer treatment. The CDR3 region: CASSIQPGAYTEAFF. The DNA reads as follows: TGTGCCAGTAGTATCCAACCAGGGGCTTACACTGAAGCTTTCTTT.